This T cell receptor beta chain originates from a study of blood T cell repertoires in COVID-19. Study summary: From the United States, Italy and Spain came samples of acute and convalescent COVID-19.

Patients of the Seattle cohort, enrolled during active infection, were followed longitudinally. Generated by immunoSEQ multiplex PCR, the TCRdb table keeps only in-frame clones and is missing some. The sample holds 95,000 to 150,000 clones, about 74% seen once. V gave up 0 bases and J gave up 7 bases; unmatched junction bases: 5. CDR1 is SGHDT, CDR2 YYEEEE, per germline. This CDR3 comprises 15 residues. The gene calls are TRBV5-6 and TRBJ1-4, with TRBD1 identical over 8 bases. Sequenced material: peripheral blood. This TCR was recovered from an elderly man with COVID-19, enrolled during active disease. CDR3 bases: TGTGCCAGCAGCTTGGGGGCAGGGGGCAGTGAAAAACTGTTTTTT. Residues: CASSLGAGGSEKLFF.